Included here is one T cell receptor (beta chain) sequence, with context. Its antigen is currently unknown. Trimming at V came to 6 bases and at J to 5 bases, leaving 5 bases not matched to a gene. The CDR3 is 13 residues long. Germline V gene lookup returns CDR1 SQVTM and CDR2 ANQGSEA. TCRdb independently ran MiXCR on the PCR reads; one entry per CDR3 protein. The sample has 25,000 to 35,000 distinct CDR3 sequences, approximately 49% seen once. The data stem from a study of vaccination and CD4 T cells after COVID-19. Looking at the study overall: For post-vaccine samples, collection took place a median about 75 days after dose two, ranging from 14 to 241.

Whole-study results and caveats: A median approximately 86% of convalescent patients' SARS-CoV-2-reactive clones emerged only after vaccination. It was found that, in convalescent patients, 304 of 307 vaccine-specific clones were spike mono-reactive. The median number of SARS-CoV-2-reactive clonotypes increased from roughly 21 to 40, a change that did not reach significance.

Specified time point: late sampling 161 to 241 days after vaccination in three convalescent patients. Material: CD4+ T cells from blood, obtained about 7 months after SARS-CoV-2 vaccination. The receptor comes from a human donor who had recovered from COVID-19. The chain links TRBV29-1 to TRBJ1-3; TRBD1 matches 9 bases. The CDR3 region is CSVRDRDRNTIYF. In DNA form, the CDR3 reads TGCAGCGTCCGGGACAGGGATCGAAACACCATATATTTT.